This is a list of T cell receptor beta chains from one sample in a study of T cell repertoires in cytomegalovirus infection. TCRdb independently ran MiXCR on the reads; one entry per CDR3 protein. The data show about 110,000 distinct CDR3 sequences, under 35% seen once. Their antigen targets remain unknown. The sample consisted of CD8+ T cells from cultured PBMCs, taken from culture after CMV antigen stimulation. These TCRs come from a human donor in good health (CMV status not recorded). Some clones in this sample may be carry-over from other donors' samples. The conserved cysteine and the conserved F or W are not part of the CDR3 here. Size is omitted from some rows. Given values are once, few, many or a class for expanded clones.

>TRBJ2-3|NA|TRBV4-2
ASSQAGGFDRYLYTDTQY
>TRBJ2-7|many|TRBV6-1
ASLTSTGTYEQY
>TRBJ2-1|NA|TRBV25-1
ASSEAGSYNEQF
>TRBJ2-3|NA|TRBV7-9
ASSLAPGGADTQY
>TRBJ2-3|NA|TRBV24-1
ATSDMQGDTQY
>TRBJ1-3|few|TRBV12-3/TRBV12-4
ASSSIRLDSSGGNTIY
>TRBJ1-1|once|TRBV6-2/TRBV6-3
ASSTPATNTEAF
>TRBJ2-1|few|TRBV7-2
ASSSEGARYNEQF
>TRBJ2-2|NA|TRBV12-3/TRBV12-4
ASSGTENTGELF
>TRBJ2-5|NA|TRBV6-1
ASSEAAAGDSQY
>TRBJ1-5|NA|TRBV4-3
ASSQENRVGNQPQH
>TRBJ1-2|NA|TRBV20-1
SAHSQDGRYGYT
>TRBJ2-5|NA|TRBV7-9
ASSSDRIETQY
>TRBJ2-2|few|TRBV4-1
ASSQVRGTGELF
>TRBJ1-6|NA|TRBV7-8
ASSLGPSLPLH
>TRBJ1-1|NA|TRBV14
ASSQAGGSGAEAF
>TRBJ2-3|NA|TRBV20-1
SARDWGALSTDTQY
>TRBJ1-6|few|TRBV7-8
ASSLNNVFTSPLH
>TRBJ1-5|few|TRBV6-6
ASRGDRGLQQPQH
>TRBJ1-5|few|TRBV28
ASTGTAYSNQPQH
>TRBJ2-3|many|TRBV7-2
ASSFGGGRTDTQY
>TRBJ1-1|NA|TRBV5-5
ASSLMRGAF
>TRBJ2-7|medium-sized|TRBV4-3
ASSQGTGQGAYEQY
>TRBJ2-7|few|TRBV7-9
ASSRDGYEQY
>TRBJ2-3|NA|TRBV6-1
ASSLGSNTQY
>TRBJ2-5|NA|TRBV6-5
ASSYSIGTAYRVPQY
>TRBJ2-7|NA|TRBV12-3/TRBV12-4
ASSFPGTSNEQY
>TRBJ2-3|NA|TRBV7-6
ASSDTVGRGGQDTQY
>TRBJ2-3|few|TRBV6-5
ASRPHRGQGTDTQY
>TRBJ2-7|few|TRBV2
ASSEDGGHSYEQY
>TRBJ2-7|NA|TRBV19
ASSIRDADTDNSYEQY
>TRBJ2-1|few|TRBV7-9
ASSTGANPYNEQF
>TRBJ2-3|few|TRBV6-4
ASSEVSSGGADTQY
>TRBJ2-3|NA|TRBV28
ASSPDRAIGDTQY
>TRBJ2-7|NA|TRBV6-1
ASTLGTVYEQY
>TRBJ2-3|NA|TRBV7-7
ASSPTGGDDTQY
>TRBJ1-2|few|TRBV28
ASGLGEDRVYGYT
>TRBJ1-4|NA|TRBV6-6
ASSYIIGGTNEKLF
>TRBJ2-7|many|TRBV7-2
ASSLDGGYGLTYEQY
>TRBJ1-1|once|TRBV5-1
ASSQGTDPYVNTEAF
>TRBJ1-1|NA|TRBV4-1
ASSQWGDTEAF
>TRBJ2-2|NA|TRBV7-6
ASSSGTGGRGELF
>TRBJ2-3|NA|TRBV5-1
ASSFRDRSTDTQY
>TRBJ1-1|NA|TRBV4-3
ASSQVGQGNTEAF
>TRBJ2-3|NA|TRBV6-2/TRBV6-3
ASSLLAGGTDTQC
>TRBJ1-5|many|TRBV6-2/TRBV6-3
ASSAIPHGGAGNQPQH
>TRBJ1-6|NA|TRBV6-2/TRBV6-3
ASSYGGSPLH
>TRBJ2-1|few|TRBV7-9
ASSFSGGVQDEQF
>TRBJ1-4|many|TRBV12-3/TRBV12-4
ASSHIGNNEKLF
>TRBJ1-5|NA|TRBV5-6
ASSSTGGNQPQH
>TRBJ1-6|few|TRBV27
ASRQGAYNSPLH
>TRBJ2-2|few|TRBV7-9
ASSDRGGELF
>TRBJ1-3|few|TRBV7-2
ASSLVYGADSGNTIY
>TRBJ2-7|NA|TRBV4-1
ASSQVGQGFYEQY
>TRBJ2-1|many|TRBV12-3/TRBV12-4
ASSFGTNNEQF
>TRBJ2-7|NA|TRBV6-2/TRBV6-3
ASLDRGRSYEQY
>TRBJ2-1|few|TRBV7-9
ASSSRQTRSF